The 25 T cell receptor beta chains presented below share a single source sample, sequenced in a study of blood T cell repertoires in COVID-19. The protocol was immunoSEQ multiplex PCR, while the TCRdb copy is restricted to in-frame clones and leaves out a portion. Of around 130,000 clones detected, around nine tenths appear once; the ten largest clones hold 2% to 2.5%. The sequencing sample was made of peripheral blood. These receptors originate from a man in his 70s with active COVID-19.

This chain links TRBV3-1 (or the pseudogene TRBV3-2) with TRBJ2-7; 7 nucleotides agree with TRBD1. CDR1 is LGHDT and CDR2 is YNNKEL in the germline V gene (reference sequence). The CDR3 runs 15 residues. After removal of 0 bases from V and 3 bases from J, the junction contained 5 bases not matched to a gene. CDR3 DNA sequence: TGTGCCAGCAGCCAAGAACAGGGGCCTTGCTACGAGCAGTACTTC. Its translation is CASSQEQGPCYEQYF.

The chain recombines TRBV5-5 with TRBJ2-7, with D possibly matching TRBD1 (6 bases). The CDR3 totals 11 residues. Trimming shortened V by 4 bases and J by 6 bases, and 8 bases separated the two germline ends. The germline V gene encodes CDR1 SGHKS and CDR2 YYEKEE (reference sequence). CDR3 protein: CASSPDSEQYF. The CDR3 nucleotides are TGTGCCAGCAGCCCGGACAGCGAGCAGTACTTC. The whole variable domain, filled in from reference TRBV5-5 and TRBJ2-7, reads DAGVTQSPTHLIKTRGQQVTLRCSPISGHKSVSWYQQVLGQGPQFIFQYYEKEERGRGNFPDRFSARQFPNYSSELNVNALLLGDSALYLCASSPDSEQYFGPGTRLTVT.

The V gene is TRBV11-2, the J gene TRBJ2-7; TRBD2 agrees at 7 bases. The CDR3 contains 16 residues. Trimming cost V 4 bases and J 4 bases; bases outside gene matches: 13. CDR1 SGHAT and CDR2 FQNNGV come from the germline V gene. The CDR3 nucleotides read TGTGCCAGCAGCTCCTGGGAGGGCGATCTACCTTACGAGCAGTACTTC. Amino acids: CASSSWEGDLPYEQYF.

This chain links TRBV27 with TRBJ2-1, with TRBD2 matching 14 bases. Trimming at V came to 2 bases and at J to 4 bases, leaving 13 bases not matched to a gene. The CDR3 is made up of 20 amino acids. The germline V gene has CDR1 MNHEY and CDR2 SMNVEV (reference sequence). The chain's CDR3 is CASSLRGTSGSFRVYNEQFF. The DNA of the CDR3 is TGTGCCAGCAGTTTAAGGGGGACTAGCGGGAGTTTTAGGGTATACAATGAGCAGTTCTTC.

The chain has TRBV25-1 and TRBJ1-5; 8 bases map to TRBD1. The trim removed 5 bases at V and 3 bases at J, leaving 6 bases unmatched. The CDR3 is 15 residues long. The V gene's germline CDR1 is MGHDK and CDR2 SYGVNS. The CDR3 sequence is CASSPSTGVNQPQHF. CDR3 nucleotide sequence: TGTGCCAGCAGTCCATCGACAGGGGTCAATCAGCCCCAGCATTTT.

The chain carries TRBV7-2 and TRBJ1-6, with D unclear. The germline V gene has CDR1 SGHTA and CDR2 FQGNSA. Trimming stripped 2 bases from V and 7 bases from J, with 6 bases between. The CDR3 contains 13 residues. The CDR3 DNA follows: TGTGCCAGCAGCTTAACGGTGAATTCACCCCTCCACTTT. Its protein is CASSLTVNSPLHF.

The V call is TRBV9, the J call TRBJ2-5; 7 positions match TRBD1. Germline trimming cut 3 bases from V and 3 bases from J; bases unmatched to any gene: 8. The CDR3 has 15 amino acids. Germline V gene sequence: CDR1 SGDLS, CDR2 YYNGEE. The CDR3 loop reads CASSARTGQEETQYF. The CDR3, as DNA: TGTGCCAGCAGCGCCCGGACAGGTCAAGAAGAGACCCAGTACTTC. The full variable domain, in which reference TRBV9 and TRBJ2-5 provide the parts outside the CDR3, is DSGVTQTPKHLITATGQRVTLRCSPRSGDLSVYWYQQSLDQGLQFLIQYYNGEERAKGNILERFSAQQFPDLHSELNLSSLELGDSALYFCASSARTGQEETQYFGPGTRLLVL.

J is TRBJ2-1 and V is TRBV14; tentative D call: TRBD1 (5 bases). This CDR3 is 13 amino acids long. V was cut by 4 bases and J by 5 bases, with 9 bases left in between. Germline loops: CDR1 SGHDN, CDR2 FVKESK. CDR3 loop: CASSPGSHNEQFF. The CDR3 DNA follows: TGTGCCAGCAGCCCAGGGTCCCACAATGAGCAGTTCTTC.

CDR3 nucleotide sequence: TGTGCCAGCAGTCTAGCGGGAGAGCTCTACGAGCAGTACTTC. The encoded protein is CASSLAGELYEQYF. The chain recombines TRBV6-6 with TRBJ2-7; 10 bases agree with TRBD2. Germline CDR1 and CDR2: MNHNY and SVGAGI (reference sequence). The CDR3 consists of 14 residues. V was clipped by 5 bases and J by 3 bases; unmatched bases: 4.

The V call is TRBV6-6, the J call TRBJ1-3, with a weak D call TRBD1 (6 bases). This CDR3 has 12 amino acids. Germline V gene lookup returns CDR1 MNHNY and CDR2 SVGAGI (reference sequence). V lost 8 bases, J lost 8 bases, and 13 bases lay in between. The CDR3 sequence is CASSQGTYTIYF. Here the CDR3 DNA reads TGTGCCAGCTCGCAGGGGACATACACCATATATTTT.

CDR3 sequence reads: CASSLGYRGRRGGELFF. DNA for the CDR3: TGTGCCAGCAGCTTAGGGTACCGGGGGAGAAGAGGCGGGGAGCTGTTTTTT. This sequence joins TRBV7-2 and TRBJ2-2, with TRBD2 as a possible D gene (6 bases). V shed 1 base and J shed 7 bases, with 19 bases lying between them. This CDR3 region has 17 residues. Looked up from germline, CDR1 is SGHTA and CDR2 is FQGNSA. Based on the CDR3 plus reference TRBV7-2 and TRBJ2-2, the full variable domain is GAGVSQSPSNKVTEKGKDVELRCDPISGHTALYWYRQSLGQGLEFLIYFQGNSAPDKSGLPSDRFSAERTGGSVSTLTIQRTQQEDSAVYLCASSLGYRGRRGGELFFGEGSRLTVL.

This rearrangement joins TRBV7-9 to TRBJ2-3; 8 bases map to TRBD2. V dropped 5 bases and J dropped 4; count of bases not matched to a gene: 2. CDR1 and CDR2 from the germline V gene are SEHNR and FQNEAQ (reference sequence). The CDR3 sequence is 13 residues long. The CDR3 protein is CASSPTSADTQYF. DNA of the CDR3: TGTGCCAGCAGCCCGACTAGCGCAGATACGCAGTATTTT.

The V and J genes are TRBV6-1 and TRBJ1-2; D is ambiguous. Germline V CDR1 and CDR2: MNHNS, SASEGT. V was pared by 2 bases and J by 3 bases, with 4 bases between. CDR3 length equals 12 residues. CDR3 DNA: TGTGCCAGCAGTGAACAGGACTATGGCTACACCTTC. Residues: CASSEQDYGYTF.

This chain connects TRBV12-3 or TRBV12-4 to TRBJ1-3; D not certain. Trimming removed 9 bases from V and 0 bases from J, with 9 bases in between. The CDR3 runs 13 residues. The CDR3 DNA reads as TGTGCCAGTAGGAGGAACTCTGGAAACACCATATATTTT. Translated: CASRRNSGNTIYF.

The chain combines TRBV3-1 (or the pseudogene TRBV3-2) with TRBJ2-7; 8 nucleotides line up with TRBD1. The CDR3 contains 15 residues. With 1 base clipped from V and 4 bases from J, the junction kept 6 bases outside the gene matches. Germline CDR1 reads LGHDT; CDR2 reads YNNKEL (reference sequence). CDR3 sequence reads: CASSQASDREYEQYF. For the CDR3, the DNA is TGTGCCAGCAGCCAAGCCTCGGACAGGGAATACGAGCAGTACTTC.

The CDR3 here is CASSRDRGPYEQYF. CDR3 DNA: TGTGCCAGTAGTCGGGACAGGGGCCCCTACGAGCAGTACTTC. V usage is TRBV19 and J usage is TRBJ2-7; TRBD1 matches 10 bases. Germline CDR1 is LNHDA and CDR2 is SQIVND (reference sequence). This CDR3 has 14 residues. V was clipped by 5 bases and J by 2 bases; unmatched bases: 3.

This clone was picked up one time. Here the CDR3 reads CASSMENEQFF. The CDR3 nucleotides read TGTGCCAGCAGCATGGAGAATGAGCAGTTCTTC. This sequence joins TRBV7-2 and TRBJ2-1; D gene uncertain. CDR1 and CDR2 (germline): SGHTA, FQGNSA. V lost 5 bases, J lost 7 bases, and 6 bases lay in between. The CDR3 is made up of 11 amino acids.

This clone has a single count. The chain has TRBV10-3 and TRBJ2-3, with 10 bases aligning to TRBD2. J lost 1 base, V lost 4 bases, and 2 bases had no gene match. The CDR3 has 15 residues. The germline CDR1 and CDR2 sequences are ENHRY and SYGVKD. The CDR3 nucleotides are TGTGCCATCAGTGGAGGGACTAGCGGCACAGATACGCAGTATTTT. This codes for CAISGGTSGTDTQYF.

The table lists this clone with a few counts. The rearrangement links TRBV3-1 (or the pseudogene TRBV3-2) to TRBJ2-7, with D possibly TRBD2 on 6 matching bases. CDR1 is LGHDT and CDR2 is YNNKEL in the germline V gene (reference sequence). V was shortened by 5 bases and J by 7 bases, with 15 bases between the two germline ends. The CDR3 consists of 13 residues. Here the CDR3 DNA reads TGTGCCAGCAGCTCGGGACTTCCTAGGGAGCAGTACTTC. Translation: CASSSGLPREQYF.

A single count supports this clone. This rearrangement joins TRBV5-1 to TRBJ2-2, with TRBD1 as a possible D gene (6 bases). The CDR3 is 15 residues long. Trimming left V 4 bases short and J 4 bases short, with 14 bases between. Germline loops: CDR1 SGHRS, CDR2 YFSETQ. DNA of the CDR3: TGCGCCAGCAGCCCAGGGGCCCAGGGCACCGGGGAGCTGTTTTTT. Its translation is CASSPGAQGTGELFF.

The chain joins TRBV6-5 to TRBJ1-4; 8 nucleotides align to TRBD1. Germline-derived CDR1 and CDR2 are MNHEY and SVGAGI. This CDR3 spans 14 amino acids. V gave up 6 bases and J gave up 4 bases; unmatched junction bases: 4. CDR3: CASSRTGSNEKLFF. As DNA, the CDR3 is TGTGCCAGCAGCCGGACAGGGAGTAATGAAAAACTGTTTTTT.

The chain uses TRBV7-9 and TRBJ1-1; perhaps TRBD1 as D (6 bases). Trimming left V 4 bases short and J 5 bases short, with 20 bases between. Germline CDR1 and CDR2: SEHNR and FQNEAQ (reference sequence). CDR3 length equals 16 residues. CDR3 DNA sequence: TGTGCCAGCAGCTCACTTAGGGGAGGGGGGGATACTGAAGCTTTCTTT. Translation gives CASSSLRGGGDTEAFF. Complete variable domain (other parts from reference TRBV7-9 and TRBJ1-1): DTGVSQNPRHKITKRGQNVTFRCDPISEHNRLYWYRQTLGQGPEFLTYFQNEAQLEKSRLLSDRFSAERPKGSFSTLEIQRTEQGDSAMYLCASSSLRGGGDTEAFFGQGTRLTVV.

This chain uses TRBV25-1 with TRBJ1-4, with D possibly being TRBD1 (5 bases). This CDR3 contains 15 residues. Germline V gives CDR1 MGHDK, CDR2 SYGVNS. The V end was cut by 3 bases, the J end by 4 bases, with 12 bases between. CDR3 residues: CASSDQGLGNEKLFF. CDR3 DNA: TGTGCCAGCAGTGACCAGGGTTTGGGTAATGAAAAACTGTTTTTT.

The chain employs TRBV6-2 or TRBV6-3 and TRBJ2-1; 7 bases are shared with TRBD2. This CDR3 has 14 residues. V shed 4 bases and J 6 bases; nucleotides not matched to a gene: 6. CDR1 and CDR2 (germline): MNHEY, SVGEGT. CDR3: CASSFRDYLNEQFF. DNA for the CDR3: TGTGCCAGCAGTTTCCGGGACTACCTCAATGAGCAGTTCTTC.

The J gene is TRBJ1-1, the V gene TRBV11-2; D call uncertain. The CDR3 is 15 residues long. The V gene's germline CDR1 is SGHAT and CDR2 FQNNGV. V gave up 5 bases and J gave up 0 bases, with 13 bases separating them. CDR3 amino acids: CASSVYQNMNTEAFF. CDR3 DNA: TGTGCCAGCAGCGTATACCAGAACATGAACACTGAAGCTTTCTTT. Full variable domain (outside the CDR3, taken from reference TRBV11-2 and TRBJ1-1): EAGVAQSPRYKIIEKRQSVAFWCNPISGHATLYWYQQILGQGPKLLIQFQNNGVVDDSQLPKDRFSAERLKGVDSTLKIQPAKLEDSAVYLCASSVYQNMNTEAFFGQGTRLTVV.